Listed below are T cell receptor beta chains from one sample, sequenced in a study of response to subunit inactivated influenza vaccine. TCRdb recomputed calls from the RT-PCR reads with MiXCR, one row per CDR3 protein. Here the sample spans about 190,000 distinct CDR3 sequences, approximately 15% being singletons. Here the sequenced sample was CD8+ T cells sorted from PBMCs, taken more than 4 days after vaccination. All receptors derive from a man aged 45-65 years who received an inactivated influenza vaccine. CDR3s include the opening cysteine and the closing phenylalanine or tryptophan. Fields, in order: D gene, clone size, J gene, V gene, CDR3 DNA, CDR3 protein. A D gene is named only where the DNA matches it firmly. Expanded clones get a size class; other rows say once, few or many, or leave the size out.

>.|few|TRBJ1-1|TRBV20-1
TGCAGTGCTAGTCGTGACGGGGCCAACACTGAAGCTTTCTTT
CSASRDGANTEAFF
>TRBD1|few|TRBJ2-5|TRBV7-8
TGTGCCAGCAGCGAAAGACAGGGCACCGAGGCCCAGTACTTC
CASSERQGTEAQYF
>TRBD1|.|TRBJ2-3|TRBV7-9
TGTGCCAGCAGCTTATGGGACAGTCCAACAGATACGCAGTATTTT
CASSLWDSPTDTQYF
>.|few|TRBJ2-5|TRBV24-1
TGTGCCACCAGTGACCCGAAGGGGGGGCGAGAGACCCAGTACTTC
CATSDPKGGRETQYF
>TRBD2|few|TRBJ2-5|TRBV20-1
TGCAGTGCTAGTGGGAGAGCGGGAGGGCACCTAGAGACCCAGTACTTC
CSASGRAGGHLETQYF
>.|.|TRBJ1-2|TRBV25-1
TGTGCCAGCAGTGATTCGGTGGGGGGCGCCCGGCCTAACTATGGCTACACCTTC
CASSDSVGGARPNYGYTF
>TRBD2|once|TRBJ2-1|TRBV7-6
TGTGCCAGCAGCCCCAGGCCAGCGGGAGGGCCCTACAATGAGCAGTTCTTC
CASSPRPAGGPYNEQFF
>TRBD1|few|TRBJ2-3|TRBV29-1
TGCAGCGTTGAAAGGACAGGAGATCGGTCAGATACGCAGTATTTT
CSVERTGDRSDTQYF
>.|few|TRBJ2-7|TRBV3-1
TGTGCCAGCAGCCTCCTCGGGGCAGGGAAGGGGTACGAGCAGTACTTC
CASSLLGAGKGYEQYF
>.|many|TRBJ2-1|TRBV12-3/TRBV12-4
TGTGCCAGCAGTGCAGGTTTTAGCTCCTACAATGAGCAGTTCTTC
CASSAGFSSYNEQFF
>.|many|TRBJ2-2|TRBV5-1
TGCGCCAGCAGCTCAAGCCCCGGGACCGGGGAGCTGTTTTTT
CASSSSPGTGELFF
>TRBD1|.|TRBJ2-5|TRBV10-3
TGTGCCATCAGTGAGTCGTGGACAGGGGGCAAAGAGACCCAGTACTTC
CAISESWTGGKETQYF
>.|.|TRBJ1-5|TRBV6-1
TGTGCCAGCAGTATCAGTTTCTGGGGGGGGCAGCCCCAGCATTTT
CASSISFWGGQPQHF
>TRBD2|few|TRBJ2-5|TRBV7-8
TGTGCCAGCAGCCAACTAGCGGGGGAAGAGACCCAGTACTTC
CASSQLAGEETQYF
>TRBD2|.|TRBJ2-7|TRBV20-1
TGCAGTGCTAACAGCCTCGCGGGAGTTACCTACGAGCAGTACTTC
CSANSLAGVTYEQYF